This TCR beta chain appears in the sequencing data of a study of shared clonotypes between healthy human individuals. Deep was the level at which the assay was run. The authors distributed each subset's genomic DNA evenly over several immunoSEQ plates. Generated by immunoSEQ multiplex PCR, the TCRdb table keeps only in-frame clones and is missing some. Of approximately 470,000 clones in the sample, about 72% were seen once. CDR3 length equals 17 residues. The germline V gene encodes CDR1 MNHEY and CDR2 SMNVEV (reference sequence). J lost 0 bases, V lost 5 bases, and 9 bases had no gene match. This receptor was taken from a woman aged 40-49 years in good health. Some clones in this sample may be carry-over from other donors' samples. The chain has TRBV27 and TRBJ1-4, with TRBD1 matching over 7 bases. Input material: PBMCs. The CDR3 spells CASSLTTGTATNEKLFF. The CDR3 DNA reads TGTGCCAGCAGTCTAACCACCGGGACAGCAACTAATGAAAAACTGTTTTTT.